The 18 T cell receptor beta chains listed next were all sequenced from one sample in a study of blood T cells in healthy people across ages. For the second PCR, which ran for about 7 to 11 cycles, a sample-barcoded 5' primer and a J-beta primer mix were used. TCRdb called the 5' RACE reads again in MiXCR, with one record for every CDR3 protein. The table lists 1.6 million or so distinct CDR3 sequences, about 32% of them singletons, with approximately 10% in the top ten. Material for sequencing was blood. Every receptor here comes from a woman younger than 45 in good health.

CDR3 loop: CASSHPTQLGTTLNNEQFF. CDR3 DNA sequence: TGCGCCAGCAGCCACCCCACCCAGCTCGGGACTACCCTTAACAATGAGCAGTTCTTC. The V gene is TRBV4-1, the J gene TRBJ2-1, with 7 positions matching TRBD2. Germline values: CDR1 MGHRA, CDR2 YSYEKL. Losses at the gene ends were 3 bases for V and 5 bases for J; bases not matched to a gene: 19. This CDR3 comprises 19 residues.

J is TRBJ2-5 and V is TRBV6-6; 8 bases are shared with TRBD2. The CDR3 spans 14 residues. After removal of 6 bases from V and 1 base from J, the junction contained 4 bases not matched to a gene. Per germline, CDR1 MNHNY and CDR2 SVGAGI (reference sequence). The CDR3 here is CASSGGASQETQYF. CDR3 nucleotides: TGTGCCAGCAGCGGGGGGGCCTCCCAAGAGACCCAGTACTTC.

Of note for this clonotype: Sequence at one end of the junction differs from germline and may be a read error. The rearrangement links TRBV18 to TRBJ2-7; D might be TRBD1 or TRBD2, each matching 5 bases. TRBJ2-5 explains the end of the DNA better; the J call may be wrong. The CDR3 runs to 13 residues. CDR1 is KGHSH and CDR2 is LQKENI in the germline V gene. CDR3: CAGSPMRGETQYF. DNA of the CDR3: TGTGCCGGCTCACCAATGAGGGGAGAGACCCAGTACTTC.

The rearrangement links TRBV20-1 to TRBJ2-1, with D possibly being TRBD2 (6 bases). The CDR3 extends over 15 amino acids. CDR1 DFQATT and CDR2 SNEGSKA come from the germline V gene (reference sequence). Trimming took 0 bases from V and 5 from J, leaving 14 bases between them. As DNA, the CDR3 is TGCAGTGCTAGAGATGGCGGTAGCGGCCACAATGAGCAGTTCTTC. It yields the protein CSARDGGSGHNEQFF.

A note on this clonotype: The germline gene is not matched at one end of the junction; a read error may be the cause. V is TRBV6-1 and J is TRBJ1-2, with TRBD1 identical over 7 bases. The CDR3 has 17 amino acids. Germline CDR1 MNHNS, CDR2 SASEGT. In DNA form, the CDR3 reads TGTACCAGCAGTGTCCGACAGGGTGATGTCTCTAACTATGGCTACACCTTC. This translates into CTSSVRQGDVSNYGYTF.

The chain combines TRBV29-1 with TRBJ1-1; 7 bases are a match to TRBD1. The CDR3 consists of 12 residues. Germline V gene data show CDR1 as SQVTM and CDR2 as ANQGSEA. Trimming at V came to 4 bases and at J to 7 bases, leaving 6 bases not matched to a gene. The CDR3 spells CSVGVQGVEAFF. Written as DNA, the CDR3 is TGCAGCGTTGGGGTCCAGGGGGTTGAAGCTTTCTTT.

This chain uses TRBV27 with TRBJ2-7; the D is unclear. The CDR3 sequence is 14 residues long. V lost 6 bases and J 3 bases, leaving 15 bases between the germline ends. Germline loops: CDR1 MNHEY, CDR2 SMNVEV (reference sequence). CDR3 region: CASSLSVTDYEQYF. The DNA for the CDR3 is TGTGCCAGCAGCCTCAGCGTTACAGACTACGAGCAGTACTTC.

CDR3 DNA: TGCGCCAGCAGCTTGGCCCTTCTTACGGTGGAGCAGTACTTC. It encodes CASSLALLTVEQYF. This chain connects TRBV5-1 to TRBJ2-4, with D unclear. This CDR3 comprises 14 residues. Germline V gene data show CDR1 as SGHRS and CDR2 as YFSETQ. V was clipped by 0 bases and J by 13 bases, with 17 bases between them.

Remarks on this clonotype: One base away lies a much larger clone, so this may be a sequencing read error. The V call is TRBV6-2 or TRBV6-3, the J call TRBJ2-3, with TRBD2 matching 11 bases. CDR1 is MNHEY, CDR2 SVGEGT, per germline. J was trimmed by 3 bases and V by 5 bases; bases with no gene match: 4. This CDR3 is 15 amino acids long. The CDR3 nucleotides are TGTGCCAGCAGTATGACTAGCGGGATAACAGATACGCAGTATTTT. Translation gives CASSMTSGITDTQYF.

This clonotype was detected a few times. V and J are TRBV10-2 and TRBJ2-5, with unresolved D. Per germline, CDR1 WSHSY and CDR2 SAAADI. Trimming took 6 bases from V and 5 from J, leaving 10 bases between them. This CDR3 is 12 amino acids long. The CDR3 sequence is CASRDREETQYF. CDR3 sequence (DNA): TGCGCCAGCAGGGACCGAGAGGAGACCCAGTACTTC.

As regards this clonotype: A much larger clone lies one base from this, so it may be a read error. The V and J genes are TRBV12-3 or TRBV12-4 and TRBJ2-5; D is perhaps TRBD1 (6 bases). The CDR3 length is 14 residues. V was trimmed by 5 bases and J by 11 bases, leaving 21 bases between them. The DNA of the CDR3 is TGTGCCAGCAGTCCCGGGACAATCAACTACGGGCAGTACTTC. Residues: CASSPGTINYGQYF.

There are many counts of this clonotype. This chain's CDR3 is CASSSPAPPGRATDTQYF. The DNA for the CDR3 is TGTGCCAGCAGCTCCCCCGCCCCTCCGGGACGGGCAACAGATACGCAGTATTTT. The genes are TRBV7-2 and TRBJ2-3; the D call may be TRBD1 or TRBD2 (5 bases each). The CDR3 runs to 18 residues. Trimming left V 4 bases short and J 3 bases short, with 23 bases between. CDR1 and CDR2 (germline): SGHTA, FQGNSA.

This clonotype was counted only a few times. V is TRBV5-1 and J is TRBJ2-7; 14 nucleotides align to TRBD2. Trimming took 2 bases from V and 0 from J; bases not matched to a gene: 7. The CDR3 has 18 amino acids. CDR1 SGHRS and CDR2 YFSETQ come from the germline V gene. The CDR3 bases are TGCGCCAGCAGCTTCGGACTAGCGGGAGGCCAGAGCTCCTACGAGCAGTACTTC. It codes for CASSFGLAGGQSSYEQYF.

This clonotype occurred a few times. CDR3 loop: CASSQQGFGYTF. In nucleotides, the CDR3 is TGCGCCAGCAGCCAACAGGGATTCGGCTACACCTTC. The chain recombines TRBV4-1 with TRBJ1-2; possible D gene TRBD1, 5 bases. Germline CDR1 reads MGHRA; CDR2 reads YSYEKL. V shed 2 bases and J shed 8 bases, with 9 bases lying between them. This CDR3 is 12 amino acids long.

This clonotype was observed a handful of times. The junction shows a germline mismatch at one end, possibly a read error. This sequence joins TRBV20-1 and TRBJ2-1, with 8 bases aligning to TRBD2. This CDR3 contains 15 residues. Germline lookup yields CDR1 DFQATT and CDR2 SNEGSKA (reference sequence). The CDR3 nucleotides are TGCAGTGTTAGAAAACCGGGACTAGATGTTGTTGAGCAGTTCTTC. Its translation: CSVRKPGLDVVEQFF.

The chain uses TRBV2 and TRBJ2-1, with 8 bases matching TRBD1. Germline values: CDR1 SNHLY, CDR2 FYNNEI. CDR3 size: 18 residues. Trimming at V came to 0 bases and at J to 10 bases, leaving 17 bases not matched to a gene. The CDR3 sequence is CASSEALLGTGALWEQFF. In DNA form, the CDR3 reads TGTGCCAGCAGTGAAGCGCTTCTTGGGACAGGTGCGCTGTGGGAGCAGTTCTTC.

The V and J genes are TRBV9 and TRBJ2-7; 9 bases match TRBD2. The CDR3 is made up of 19 amino acids. Germline loops: CDR1 SGDLS, CDR2 YYNGEE. V trimming: 0 bases; J trimming: 0 bases; junction bases outside the gene matches: 13. The CDR3 loop is CASSVAPSGVGRHSYEQYF. CDR3 in DNA: TGTGCCAGCAGCGTAGCTCCTAGCGGGGTAGGGAGGCACTCCTACGAGCAGTACTTC. Variable domain in full (rest from reference TRBV9 and TRBJ2-7): DSGVTQTPKHLITATGQRVTLRCSPRSGDLSVYWYQQSLDQGLQFLIQYYNGEERAKGNILERFSAQQFPDLHSELNLSSLELGDSALYFCASSVAPSGVGRHSYEQYFGPGTRLTVT.

V usage is TRBV13 and J usage is TRBJ2-1; TRBD2 matches 9 bases. CDR1 is PRHDT, CDR2 FYEKMQ, per germline (reference sequence). This CDR3 comprises 15 residues. V lost 3 bases to trimming and J lost 4 bases; unmatched junction nucleotides: 4. The CDR3 DNA reads as TGTGCCAGCAGCTTTGTAGCGGGGGTGTACAATGAGCAGTTCTTC. Protein product: CASSFVAGVYNEQFF.